This T cell receptor beta chain was identified in a study of radiotherapy plus CTLA-4 blockade in lung cancer. Background on the study: Overall, about 19% of patients showed an objective response, while 25% to 35% attained disease control.

With respect to this clone: Its cognate antigen is unknown.

Study findings and constraints: Clones derived from tumor TCRs expanded in blood after radiotherapy plus ipilimumab.

Measured with immunoSEQ multiplex PCR; TCRdb has only the in-frame clones, and not every one. The table has roughly 35,000 clones, 60% to 85% seen once; the top ten hold 14%. CDR3 size: 16 residues. The germline V gene has CDR1 SGHDT and CDR2 YYEEEE. Trimming cost V 4 bases and J 4 bases; bases outside gene matches: 9. Sequencing used peripheral blood, obtained from a patient treated with radiotherapy plus ipilimumab. V and J are TRBV5-6 and TRBJ2-2; TRBD2 matches at 8 bases. The receptor comes from a human donor with non-small cell lung cancer that progressed on radiotherapy plus ipilimumab. The CDR3 spells CASSPFVAGSTGELFF. CDR3 nucleotides: TGTGCCAGCAGCCCATTCGTAGCGGGGAGCACCGGGGAGCTGTTTTTT.